This entry lists 31 T cell receptor beta chains sequenced from one sample in a study of T cell repertoires in cytomegalovirus infection. From the reads, TCRdb called clonotypes with MiXCR, one entry per CDR3 protein. Here the sample spans around 530,000 distinct CDR3 sequences, around 27% being singletons. The sample taken for sequencing was PBMCs. The receptors here all came from a human donor in good health (CMV status not recorded). Some clones in this sample may be carry-over from other donors' samples.

This clonotype was counted once. This chain joins TRBV19 and TRBJ2-2, with D uncertain. V was shortened by 10 bases and J by 0 bases, with 15 bases between the two germline ends. CDR1 and CDR2 from the germline V gene are LNHDA and SQIVND (reference sequence). The CDR3 runs to 15 residues. This CDR3 is CATHPTYTNTGELFF. The CDR3 DNA is TGTGCCACCCACCCGACGTACACGAACACCGGGGAGCTGTTTTTT.

For the CDR3, the DNA is TGTGCCAGCACCGCCAGACCGGGACTAGCGGGAGGAAGCTCCTACAATGAGCAGTTCTTC. This gives the protein CASTARPGLAGGSSYNEQFF. This chain links TRBV6-6 with TRBJ2-1; 15 nucleotides agree with TRBD2. V shed 7 bases, J shed 0 bases, and the junction held 13 bases outside the gene matches. CDR3 length equals 20 residues. Germline CDR1 reads MNHNY; CDR2 reads SVGAGI (reference sequence).

This clonotype was observed once. The genes are TRBV6-6 and TRBJ1-3, with TRBD1 as a possible D gene (5 bases). The V end was cut by 6 bases, the J end by 0 bases, with 15 bases between. CDR3 length: 16 residues. Germline assignment: CDR1 MNHNY and CDR2 SVGAGI (reference sequence). The chain's CDR3 is CASSLLGTSSGNTIYF. The CDR3 nucleotides are TGTGCCAGCAGCCTACTCGGGACCTCCTCTGGAAACACCATATATTTT.

Remarks on this clonotype: A read error may account for a junction end that differs from germline. The CDR3 DNA reads as TGTGCCACCAGTAGGTACAATGAGCAGTTCTTC. Encoded protein: CATSRYNEQFF. The V and J genes are TRBV6-2 or TRBV6-3 and TRBJ2-1, with D unresolved. The CDR3 consists of 11 residues. Germline-derived CDR1 and CDR2 are MNHEY and SVGEGT.

The V call is TRBV12-3 or TRBV12-4, the J call TRBJ1-4; the D is unclear. CDR3 length: 14 residues. V was clipped by 2 bases and J by 0 bases, with 4 bases between them. CDR3 protein: CASSLSATNEKLFF. The CDR3 nucleotides read TGTGCCAGCAGTTTATCTGCAACTAATGAAAAACTGTTTTTT.

This clonotype was seen many times. The chain combines TRBV7-2 with TRBJ2-3; D is uncertain. Germline CDR1 and CDR2: SGHTA and FQGNSA. This CDR3 has 13 amino acids. The V end was cut by 2 bases, the J end by 4 bases, with 7 bases between. The CDR3 reads CASSLTVADTQYF. CDR3 sequence (DNA): TGTGCCAGCAGCTTAACCGTCGCAGATACGCAGTATTTT.

This clonotype was seen a few times. J is TRBJ2-5 and V is TRBV6-1; no clear D. Germline V CDR1 and CDR2: MNHNS, SASEGT. The length of the CDR3 is 15 residues. Trimming left V 2 bases short and J 3 bases short, with 13 bases between. CDR3 region: CASSEMVGRKETQYF. CDR3 coding DNA: TGTGCCAGCAGTGAAATGGTAGGCCGAAAAGAGACCCAGTACTTC.

This clonotype was counted only a few times. V and J are TRBV29-1 and TRBJ1-4; 8 bases are shared with TRBD1. The CDR3 spans 16 residues. Looked up from germline, CDR1 is SQVTM and CDR2 is ANQGSEA. Trimming took 7 bases from V and 4 from J; bases not matched to a gene: 14. This chain's CDR3 is CSGMGQATGINEKLFF. The CDR3 DNA sequence: TGCAGCGGGATGGGACAGGCCACGGGTATTAATGAAAAACTGTTTTTT.

The chain joins TRBV20-1 to TRBJ2-1, with TRBD2 identical over 14 bases. The CDR3 totals 14 residues. The germline V gene encodes CDR1 DFQATT and CDR2 SNEGSKA (reference sequence). J was trimmed by 8 bases and V by 5 bases; bases with no gene match: 5. The DNA for the CDR3 is TGCAGTGCTCTTGGGGGACTAGCGGGAGATGAGCAGTTCTTC. It specifies CSALGGLAGDEQFF.

The chain recombines TRBV5-4 with TRBJ1-2, with TRBD1 matching over 9 bases. Per the germline V gene, CDR1 is SGHNT and CDR2 is YYREEE (reference sequence). J lost 6 bases, V lost 5 bases, and 5 bases had no gene match. This CDR3 is 13 amino acids long. The CDR3 DNA reads as TGTGCCAGCAGTTTCGACAGGGGGGATGGCTACACCTTC. This sequence encodes CASSFDRGDGYTF.

The chain combines TRBV5-1 with TRBJ2-1; the D gene is possibly TRBD2 (5 bases). The CDR3 contains 16 residues. The germline gives CDR1 SGHRS, CDR2 YFSETQ. The V and J ends lost 6 bases and 2 bases respectively, with 18 bases between them. The DNA of the CDR3 is TGCGCCAGCACCCCCGTGTGGGAGCGCACCTACAATGAGCAGTTCTTC. Its translation: CASTPVWERTYNEQFF. The whole variable domain, remainder taken from reference TRBV5-1 and TRBJ2-1, is KAGVTQTPRYLIKTRGQQVTLSCSPISGHRSVSWYQQTPGQGLQFLFEYFSETQRNKGNFPGRFSGRQFSNSRSEMNVSTLELGDSALYLCASTPVWERTYNEQFFGPGTRLTVL.

A few counts support this clonotype. The rearrangement links TRBV7-2 to TRBJ2-5, with D hard to call. Trimming shortened V by 1 base and J by 2 bases, and 8 bases separated the two germline ends. The CDR3 length is 14 residues. Looked up from germline, CDR1 is SGHTA and CDR2 is FQGNSA. CDR3: CASSLGSRQETQYF. DNA for the CDR3: TGTGCCAGCAGCTTAGGAAGCAGGCAAGAGACCCAGTACTTC. Full variable domain (outside the CDR3, taken from reference TRBV7-2 and TRBJ2-5): GAGVSQSPSNKVTEKGKDVELRCDPISGHTALYWYRQSLGQGLEFLIYFQGNSAPDKSGLPSDRFSAERTGGSVSTLTIQRTQQEDSAVYLCASSLGSRQETQYFGPGTRLLVL.

The V and J genes are TRBV5-6 and TRBJ1-5; D call uncertain. CDR1 and CDR2 from the germline V gene are SGHDT and YYEEEE. V lost 2 bases, J lost 9 bases, and 9 bases lay in between. CDR3 length: 12 residues. The chain's CDR3 is CASSFGGRPQHF. CDR3 sequence (DNA): TGTGCCAGCAGCTTCGGAGGGAGGCCCCAGCATTTT.

This clonotype was counted at least ten times. This chain connects TRBV12-3 or TRBV12-4 to TRBJ1-4, with TRBD1 identical over 9 bases. Germline trimming cut 5 bases from V and 0 bases from J; bases unmatched to any gene: 7. The CDR3 has 17 amino acids. For the CDR3, the DNA is TGTGCCAGCAGTACCGGACAGGGGAGTTCAACTAATGAAAAACTGTTTTTT. Translating it yields CASSTGQGSSTNEKLFF.

The DNA of the CDR3 is TGTGCCACACGGACTAGCGGGAGGACCGGGGAGCTGTTTTTT. Amino acids: CATRTSGRTGELFF. This rearrangement joins TRBV27 to TRBJ2-2, with 14 bases lining up with TRBD2. CDR3 length: 14 amino acids. V gave up 10 bases and J gave up 5 bases; unmatched junction bases: 3. The germline CDR1 and CDR2 sequences are MNHEY and SMNVEV (reference sequence).

This clonotype was seen more than once but under ten times. The CDR3 protein is CASSVVPGGAYEQYF. The CDR3, as DNA: TGTGCCAGCAGCGTAGTTCCGGGAGGCGCCTACGAGCAGTACTTC. The chain has TRBV9 and TRBJ2-7; 7 nucleotides line up with TRBD2. From germline, CDR1 is SGDLS and CDR2 YYNGEE. The V gene end was trimmed by 0 bases and the J gene end by 2 bases; junction bases not matched to a gene: 5. The CDR3 consists of 15 residues.

This clonotype was counted many times. The chain links TRBV7-8 to TRBJ2-3; D not resolved. CDR1 is SGHVS, CDR2 FQNEAQ, per germline. This CDR3 is built from 16 residues. V shed 1 base and J shed 6 bases, with 17 bases lying between them. Here the CDR3 reads CASSLEVAINRDTQYF. For the CDR3, the DNA is TGTGCCAGCAGCTTAGAGGTCGCCATTAATCGGGATACGCAGTATTTT.

This chain uses TRBV15 with TRBJ2-2; D possibly corresponds to TRBD2 (5 bases). The germline V gene encodes CDR1 LNHNV and CDR2 YYDKDF (reference sequence). Trimming took off 1 base at V and 0 bases at J, with 6 bases between the two ends. The CDR3 has 15 residues. CDR3 protein: CATSRAGTNTGELFF. DNA for the CDR3: TGTGCCACCAGCAGAGCCGGGACGAACACCGGGGAGCTGTTTTTT. Full variable domain (missing parts from reference TRBV15 and TRBJ2-2): DAMVIQNPRYQVTQFGKPVTLSCSQTLNHNVMYWYQQKSSQAPKLLFHYYDKDFNNEADTPDNFQSRRPNTSFCFLDIRSPGLGDTAMYLCATSRAGTNTGELFFGEGSRLTVL.

This clonotype was counted ten times or more. The chain uses TRBV7-2 and TRBJ2-5; 7 nucleotides agree with TRBD1. The junction had 16 bases not matched to a gene; V was cut back by 5 bases and J by 4 bases. The CDR3 covers 17 residues. Looked up from germline, CDR1 is SGHTA and CDR2 is FQGNSA. CDR3 coding DNA: TGTGCCAGCAGCAAAACCGGACAGGTTGTAAGGGGAGAGACCCAGTACTTC. Its translation: CASSKTGQVVRGETQYF.

This clonotype has a handful of counts. The chain links TRBV12-5 to TRBJ2-1; D remains ambiguous. Germline lookup yields CDR1 LGHNT and CDR2 FRNRAP. The ends were cut back, 0 bases at V and 8 bases at J, with 8 bases in the middle. CDR3 length: 13 residues. CDR3 protein: CASGLVHGDEQFF. For the CDR3, the DNA is TGTGCTAGTGGTTTGGTACATGGCGATGAGCAGTTCTTC.

This clonotype turned up a few times. The chain uses TRBV18 and TRBJ2-1; 12 nucleotides line up with TRBD2. Germline V CDR1 and CDR2: KGHSH, LQKENI. V lost 3 bases to trimming and J lost 6 bases; unmatched junction nucleotides: 3. The CDR3 has 15 residues. The CDR3 loop reads CASSPGLAGTNEQFF. In DNA form, the CDR3 reads TGTGCCAGCTCACCCGGACTAGCGGGAACCAATGAGCAGTTCTTC.

This chain joins TRBV7-6 and TRBJ1-2; possible D gene TRBD1, 5 bases. The V end lost 7 bases, the J end lost 4 bases, and 19 bases lay between the germline ends. Germline V CDR1 and CDR2: SGHVS, FNYEAQ. The CDR3 is 15 residues long. CDR3 sequence reads: CASTGGGDRSYGYTF. CDR3 bases: TGTGCCAGCACCGGTGGGGGGGACCGTAGCTATGGCTACACCTTC.

This clonotype was recorded many times. This rearrangement joins TRBV7-2 to TRBJ2-1; 8 bases are shared with TRBD2. Germline lookup yields CDR1 SGHTA and CDR2 FQGNSA. The V gene end was trimmed by 1 base and the J gene end by 8 bases; junction bases not matched to a gene: 4. The CDR3 sequence is 14 residues long. The CDR3, as DNA: TGTGCCAGCAGCTTAGGACTAGCGTACCATGAGCAGTTCTTC. Amino acid sequence: CASSLGLAYHEQFF.

This clonotype was detected only once. The gene calls are TRBV9 and TRBJ1-2; no reliable D call. CDR3 size: 16 residues. V was shortened by 4 bases and J by 2 bases, with 18 bases between the two germline ends. CDR1 and CDR2 from the germline V gene are SGDLS and YYNGEE. In nucleotides, the CDR3 is TGTGCCAGCAGCAAAGGTAGACGGGAATTCAACTATGGCTACACCTTC. Amino acid sequence: CASSKGRREFNYGYTF.

The chain links TRBV7-3 to TRBJ2-7; the match to TRBD1 covers 7 bases. Germline CDR1 reads SGHTA; CDR2 reads FQGTGA. The CDR3 is 15 amino acids. J was trimmed by 5 bases and V by 2 bases; bases with no gene match: 9. Written as DNA, the CDR3 is TGTGCCAGCAGCTTAGAGGGCAGGGGGACCGACGAGCAGTACTTC. The encoded protein is CASSLEGRGTDEQYF. The entire variable domain, with the rest obtained from reference TRBV7-3 and TRBJ2-7, is as follows: GAGVSQTPSNKVTEKGKYVELRCDPISGHTALYWYRQSLGQGPEFLIYFQGTGAADDSGLPNDRFFAVRPEGSVSTLKIQRTERGDSAVYLCASSLEGRGTDEQYFGPGTRLTVT.

This chain uses TRBV11-2 with TRBJ1-2; 7 nucleotides agree with TRBD1. After removal of 1 base from V and 4 bases from J, the junction contained 9 bases not matched to a gene. The CDR3 is made up of 16 amino acids. The V gene's germline CDR1 is SGHAT and CDR2 FQNNGV. CDR3 protein: CASSLGTGWQIYGYTF. The CDR3 DNA reads TGTGCCAGCAGCTTAGGGACAGGCTGGCAGATCTATGGCTACACCTTC.

The chain has TRBV5-4 and TRBJ1-2; D is possibly TRBD1 (5 bases). Trimming left V 3 bases short and J 2 bases short, with 14 bases between. Germline V CDR1 and CDR2: SGHNT, YYREEE (reference sequence). The CDR3 is 15 amino acids. The DNA of the CDR3 is TGTGCCAGCAGCTCCTATCGGCGGGGGAACTATGGCTACACCTTC. Amino acids: CASSSYRRGNYGYTF. Supplemented by reference TRBV5-4 and TRBJ1-2, the full variable domain reads ETGVTQSPTHLIKTRGQQVTLRCSSQSGHNTVSWYQQALGQGPQFIFQYYREEENGRGNFPPRFSGLQFPNYSSELNVNALELDDSALYLCASSSYRRGNYGYTFGSGTRLTVV.

This clonotype was seen a few times. CDR3 sequence: CASSPEGSRGRAKNIQYF. The DNA of the CDR3 is TGTGCCAGCAGCCCGGAGGGGTCCAGGGGAAGAGCCAAAAACATTCAGTACTTC. The chain has TRBV7-2 and TRBJ2-4; D may be TRBD1 or TRBD2 (6 bases each). The V gene lost 5 bases and the J gene lost 0 bases, with 20 bases spanning the gap. CDR3 length: 18 residues. The germline V gene encodes CDR1 SGHTA and CDR2 FQGNSA.

This clonotype was found many times. The chain combines TRBV7-7 with TRBJ2-3, with 8 bases aligning to TRBD2. CDR3 size: 13 residues. In germline, CDR1 is SSHAT, CDR2 FNYEAQ (reference sequence). With V trimmed by 8 bases and J by 3 bases, 4 bases remained unmatched. The CDR3 loop reads CASGASGTDTQYF. The CDR3 DNA is TGTGCCAGCGGGGCTAGCGGGACAGATACGCAGTATTTT.

This clonotype was seen ten or more times. DNA for the CDR3: TGTGCCAGCAGCTTAGCCACGGCGCCGGGAGAGCTGTTTTTT. Translating it yields CASSLATAPGELFF. The chain carries TRBV7-8 and TRBJ2-2; possibly TRBD2 for D (5 bases). This CDR3 comprises 14 residues. Germline V lookup: CDR1 SGHVS, CDR2 FQNEAQ. Trimming took 0 bases from V and 11 from J, leaving 13 bases between them.

The rearrangement joins TRBV6-2 or TRBV6-3 to TRBJ2-3; 7 nucleotides match TRBD2. The germline CDR1 and CDR2 sequences are MNHEY and SVGEGT. After removal of 2 bases from V and 3 bases from J, the junction contained 5 bases not matched to a gene. The CDR3 extends over 15 amino acids. The CDR3 is CASSYGDSGTDTQYF. As DNA, the CDR3 is TGTGCCAGCAGTTACGGTGATAGCGGGACAGATACGCAGTATTTT.